Shown below are 21 T cell receptor beta chains from a single sample sequenced in a study of blood T cell repertoires in COVID-19. TCRdb keeps only in-frame clones here, not all; method: immunoSEQ multiplex PCR. The data contain about 230,000 clones, around 92% of them seen just once; the ten biggest clones take up 3.5% to 4.5%. The sequenced sample consisted of PBMCs or T cells enriched from blood (not recorded which). These receptors were collected from a woman in her 30s with acute COVID-19.

J is TRBJ2-1 and V is TRBV9, with D perhaps TRBD2 (5 bases). The CDR3 covers 17 residues. Between the trimmed V and J ends, which lost 3 bases and 7 bases, there was a span of 23 bases. From germline, CDR1 is SGDLS and CDR2 YYNGEE. The CDR3: CASSGTKDPGRGNEQFF. CDR3 in DNA: TGTGCCAGCAGCGGAACGAAAGACCCCGGACGGGGAAATGAGCAGTTCTTC.

The chain links TRBV29-1 to TRBJ2-1; D ambiguous. The length of the CDR3 is 13 residues. Germline CDR1 and CDR2: SQVTM and ANQGSEA. The V gene lost 1 base and the J gene lost 3 bases, with 7 bases spanning the gap. The CDR3 region has the DNA TGCAGCGTTGAAGGTCACTTCTACAATGAGCAGTTCTTC. Translated: CSVEGHFYNEQFF.

This chain connects TRBV5-4 to TRBJ1-4; the D gene is possibly TRBD1 (6 bases). The ends were cut back, 1 base at V and 8 bases at J, with 12 bases in the middle. CDR1 and CDR2 (germline): SGHNT, YYREEE (reference sequence). This CDR3 comprises 14 residues. CDR3 coding DNA: TGTGCCAGCAGCTTGAGGCCAGGGGAAGAAAAACTGTTTTTT. It specifies CASSLRPGEEKLFF.

The rearrangement joins TRBV2 to TRBJ1-1; the D gene is possibly TRBD1 (6 bases). The CDR3 is 18 amino acids. Trimming shortened V by 2 bases and J by 4 bases, and 23 bases separated the two germline ends. CDR1 is SNHLY and CDR2 is FYNNEI in the germline V gene. DNA of the CDR3: TGTGCCAGCAGTGAAACCGGCAGGGGTCGGCGTCAGGGCACTGAAGCTTTCTTT. As protein: CASSETGRGRRQGTEAFF.

This chain connects TRBV2 to TRBJ2-1, with a weak D call TRBD1 (5 bases). This CDR3 contains 13 residues. Germline CDR1 and CDR2: SNHLY and FYNNEI. Deletions cut 3 bases from V and 7 bases from J, with 10 bases between. CDR3 sequence (DNA): TGTGCCAGCAGTGATCCAAGGGGAAATGAGCAGTTCTTC. Protein: CASSDPRGNEQFF.

V gene TRBV5-1 combines with J gene TRBJ2-1; 7 bases agree with TRBD2. The CDR3 extends over 16 amino acids. V shed 2 bases and J 0 bases; nucleotides not matched to a gene: 5. The germline V gene has CDR1 SGHRS and CDR2 YFSETQ. The CDR3 nucleotides are TGCGCCAGCAGCTTCGAAGCGGGGTCCTCCTACAATGAGCAGTTCTTC. As protein: CASSFEAGSSYNEQFF.

This clone has just a few counts. The chain recombines TRBV3-1 (or the pseudogene TRBV3-2) with TRBJ1-2; weak D call: TRBD1 (6 bases). Germline CDR1 and CDR2: LGHDT and YNNKEL (reference sequence). The CDR3 totals 17 residues. Trimming removed 1 base at V and 0 bases at J, with 15 bases between. CDR3 sequence: CASSQGATGTSNYGYTF. CDR3 nucleotide sequence: TGTGCCAGCAGCCAAGGGGCTACAGGGACCTCTAACTATGGCTACACCTTC.

This chain uses TRBV28 with TRBJ1-1; TRBD1 matches at 7 bases. Germline V gene data show CDR1 as MDHEN and CDR2 as SYDVKM. V lost 3 bases, J lost 4 bases, and 8 bases stayed unmatched. CDR3 size: 15 residues. The CDR3 is CASSFTGARGTEAFF. The CDR3 DNA reads as TGTGCCAGCAGTTTTACAGGGGCCCGGGGCACTGAAGCTTTCTTT.

The chain has TRBV5-8 and TRBJ2-1; D gene unclear. The germline gives CDR1 SGHTS, CDR2 YDEGEE. This CDR3 has 13 residues. Trimming pared 4 bases from V and 6 bases from J, leaving 11 bases between. CDR3 residues: CASSLRHLNEQFF. The CDR3, as DNA: TGTGCCAGCAGCCTGAGACACCTCAATGAGCAGTTCTTC.

This clone appeared a single time. CDR3 loop: CASSGDRHSGNTIYF. As DNA, the CDR3 is TGTGCCAGCAGCGGGGACAGGCACTCTGGAAACACCATATATTTT. This chain joins TRBV7-9 and TRBJ1-3, with 8 bases identical to TRBD1. The V and J ends lost 5 bases and 0 bases, in that order; junction bases with no gene match: 3. Germline CDR1 reads SEHNR; CDR2 reads FQNEAQ (reference sequence). The CDR3 contains 15 residues.

V gene TRBV18 combines with J gene TRBJ2-5; no clear D. The CDR3 length is 14 residues. Germline CDR1 reads KGHSH; CDR2 reads LQKENI. V was clipped by 2 bases and J by 3 bases, with 10 bases between them. In nucleotides, the CDR3 is TGTGCCAGCTCACCAGGCGACACCGAAGAGACCCAGTACTTC. It codes for CASSPGDTEETQYF.

CDR3 protein: CASPDRDRNTEAFF. The CDR3 bases are TGTGCCAGTCCTGACAGGGATAGGAACACTGAAGCTTTCTTT. V gene TRBV2 combines with J gene TRBJ1-1; 7 bases are a match to TRBD1. The V segment lost 9 bases and the J segment 1 base; nucleotides outside the gene matches: 8. The CDR3 sequence is 14 residues long. The germline V gene encodes CDR1 SNHLY and CDR2 FYNNEI.

The V call is TRBV4-3, the J call TRBJ2-7, with D possibly being TRBD2 (5 bases). The germline CDR1 and CDR2 sequences are LGHNA and YSLEER. The length of the CDR3 is 18 residues. Trimming cost V 1 base and J 4 bases, with 23 bases left between them. In DNA form, the CDR3 reads TGCGCCAGCAGCCAAGCACACCTCCGGGATCCCCTCGAATACGAGCAGTACTTC. This translates into CASSQAHLRDPLEYEQYF.

Written as DNA, the CDR3 is TGTGCCAGCAGCTTAGGACAGAATTCACCCCTCCACTTT. Protein product: CASSLGQNSPLHF. The J gene is TRBJ1-6, the V gene TRBV7-2, with TRBD1 as a possible D gene (5 bases). From germline, CDR1 is SGHTA and CDR2 FQGNSA. V was trimmed by 1 base and J by 7 bases, leaving 5 bases between them. This CDR3 comprises 13 residues.

The chain employs TRBV28 and TRBJ2-5, with TRBD1 matching over 7 bases. Trimming at V came to 5 bases and at J to 3 bases, leaving 6 bases not matched to a gene. Germline CDR1 MDHEN, CDR2 SYDVKM. The CDR3 contains 14 residues. CDR3 bases: TGTGCCAGCAGTCTACTCAGGGGGAAAGAGACCCAGTACTTC. As protein: CASSLLRGKETQYF.

The chain joins TRBV14 to TRBJ2-7; 8 bases agree with TRBD1. The V segment lost 2 bases and the J segment 4 bases; nucleotides outside the gene matches: 7. From germline, CDR1 is SGHDN and CDR2 FVKESK. The CDR3 is 15 amino acids. CDR3: CASSQTRDRKYEQYF. For the CDR3, the DNA is TGTGCCAGCAGCCAAACCCGGGACAGGAAATACGAGCAGTACTTC. The whole variable domain, remainder taken from reference TRBV14 and TRBJ2-7, is EAGVTQFPSHSVIEKGQTVTLRCDPISGHDNLYWYRRVMGKEIKFLLHFVKESKQDESGMPNNRFLAERTGGTYSTLKVQPAELEDSGVYFCASSQTRDRKYEQYFGPGTRLTVT.

CDR3 nucleotide sequence: TGTGCCAGCTCACCTTTCCACAGTGATAGCAATCAGCCCCAGCATTTT. This sequence encodes CASSPFHSDSNQPQHF. The chain recombines TRBV18 with TRBJ1-5; D uncertain. The CDR3 extends over 16 amino acids. The ends were cut back, 3 bases at V and 0 bases at J, with 12 bases in the middle. The germline gives CDR1 KGHSH, CDR2 LQKENI. Combining the CDR3 with reference TRBV18 and TRBJ1-5 gives the whole variable domain NAGVMQNPRHLVRRRGQEARLRCSPMKGHSHVYWYRQLPEEGLKFMVYLQKENIIDESGMPKERFSAEFPKEGPSILRIQQVVRGDSAAYFCASSPFHSDSNQPQHFGDGTRLSIL.

This clone was seen just once. The chain couples TRBV28 to TRBJ2-7; 8 nucleotides match TRBD1. This CDR3 region has 13 residues. From germline, CDR1 is MDHEN and CDR2 SYDVKM. After removal of 7 bases from V and 5 bases from J, the junction contained 7 bases not matched to a gene. CDR3 nucleotides: TGTGCCAGCACCGGGACAGGTTACCACGAGCAGTACTTC. Amino acids: CASTGTGYHEQYF.

This rearrangement joins TRBV20-1 to TRBJ1-2, with D unclear. The germline V gene encodes CDR1 DFQATT and CDR2 SNEGSKA (reference sequence). V was clipped by 3 bases and J by 8 bases, with 13 bases between them. The CDR3 is 12 residues long. CDR3 coding DNA: TGCAGTGCTAGTTTTGGGCCAGAGGGCTACACCTTC. Translated, it gives CSASFGPEGYTF.

This clone is a singleton in its sample. This chain uses TRBV6-5 with TRBJ2-1, with 8 positions matching TRBD2. This CDR3 contains 10 residues. Germline trimming cut 8 bases from V and 14 bases from J; bases unmatched to any gene: 5. CDR1 is MNHEY and CDR2 is SVGAGI in the germline V gene. As DNA, the CDR3 is TGTGCCAGCGAGCGGGGGCGGAAGTTCTTC. Translated: CASERGRKFF.

This chain's CDR3 is CASSRTTGGIYEQYF. CDR3 in DNA: TGTGCCAGCAGCCGTACTACGGGGGGGATCTACGAGCAGTACTTC. The V call is TRBV7-2, the J call TRBJ2-7, with TRBD2 matching 8 bases. Germline loops: CDR1 SGHTA, CDR2 FQGNSA. Unmatched junction bases numbered 9, after V lost 5 bases and J lost 3 bases. There are 15 residues in the CDR3.